These 16 T cell receptor beta chains originate from one sample sequenced in a study of T cells in Graves' hyperthyroidism and ophthalmopathy. Authors of the study amplified TCR beta CDR3 regions from RNA transcripts. The HTBI primer set drove a first-round RT-PCR of the TCR CDR3. One entry per CDR3 protein, called by TCRdb with MiXCR from the multiplex PCR reads. The sample holds about 400,000 distinct CDR3 sequences; around 15% are singletons and the top ten take about 20%. The specimen sequenced was blood. The receptors were gathered from an older woman with Graves' ophthalmopathy.

This clonotype was recorded at least ten times. The chain joins TRBV7-9 to TRBJ2-3; 8 bases are a match to TRBD2. The germline V gene has CDR1 SEHNR and CDR2 FQNEAQ (reference sequence). The junction had 6 bases not matched to a gene; V was cut back by 2 bases and J by 5 bases. The CDR3 has 15 residues. The CDR3 bases are TGTGCCAGCAGCTTAAAAGCGGGAGTTAGAGATACGCAGTATTTT. This translates into CASSLKAGVRDTQYF.

This clonotype was observed a few times. The genes are TRBV7-9 and TRBJ2-3; no clear D. With 1 base removed from V and 2 bases from J, the gap between germline ends came to 16 bases. The CDR3 covers 17 residues. Germline V gives CDR1 SEHNR, CDR2 FQNEAQ (reference sequence). CDR3 sequence: CASSLGVVTINTDTQYF. The CDR3, as DNA: TGTGCCAGCAGCTTAGGAGTAGTCACAATAAACACAGATACGCAGTATTTT.

The chain employs TRBV10-1 and TRBJ2-1; maybe TRBD2 (6 bases). V lost 8 bases and J 9 bases, leaving 17 bases between the germline ends. CDR1 is WNHNN, CDR2 SYGVQD, per germline (reference sequence). This CDR3 comprises 13 residues. CDR3 sequence reads: CASAVSVGGEQFF. DNA for the CDR3: TGCGCCAGCGCAGTGAGTGTCGGGGGTGAGCAGTTCTTC.

Here the CDR3 DNA reads TGTGCCAGTAGTATACCTCCTCAAGAGACCCAGTACTTC. Residues: CASSIPPQETQYF. This sequence joins TRBV19 and TRBJ2-5; D gene uncertain. The CDR3 has 13 residues. Germline assignment: CDR1 LNHDA and CDR2 SQIVND (reference sequence). The V and J ends lost 2 bases and 2 bases respectively, with 6 bases between them.

This clonotype came up a few times. The V call is TRBV19, the J call TRBJ2-3; TRBD1 agrees at 8 bases. The CDR3 spans 14 residues. Germline values: CDR1 LNHDA, CDR2 SQIVND (reference sequence). V lost 6 bases and J lost 4; bases outside the gene matches: 6. The CDR3 DNA reads TGTGCCAGTAGCCTGACAGGGGAAGCAGATACGCAGTATTTT. This sequence encodes CASSLTGEADTQYF.

This clonotype was observed at least ten times. The chain has TRBV7-2 and TRBJ2-3, with D perhaps matching TRBD1 or TRBD2 (6 bases each). The CDR3 is 15 residues long. CDR1 and CDR2 from the germline V gene are SGHTA and FQGNSA. V gave up 0 bases and J gave up 4 bases, with 11 bases separating them. CDR3 amino acids: CASSLAWGAADTQYF. In DNA, the CDR3 is TGTGCCAGCAGCTTAGCGTGGGGGGCGGCAGATACGCAGTATTTT.

This clonotype occurred many times. The V and J genes are TRBV28 and TRBJ2-7; D is possibly TRBD1 or TRBD2 (5 bases each). CDR1 MDHEN and CDR2 SYDVKM come from the germline V gene. Between the trimmed V and J ends, which lost 5 bases and 4 bases, there was a span of 21 bases. The CDR3 totals 16 residues. CDR3: CASSEFSQPGRYEQYF. CDR3 coding DNA: TGTGCCAGCAGTGAGTTCTCACAGCCGGGACGTTACGAGCAGTACTTC.

This clonotype was counted ten times or more. At one boundary the junction diverges from the germline segment, which might be a read error. The J gene is TRBJ2-2, the V gene TRBV6-5; D possibly uses TRBD1 or TRBD2 (5 bases each). The CDR3 has 15 residues. Germline V gene lookup returns CDR1 MNHEY and CDR2 SVGAGI. The CDR3 DNA follows: TGTGCCAGCAGCTACTCCCAGGGACGCACCGGGGAGCTGTTTTTT. Translation gives CASSYSQGRTGELFF.

This clonotype was recorded many times. The rearrangement joins TRBV12-3 or TRBV12-4 to TRBJ2-1; D call uncertain. The CDR3 sequence is 15 residues long. The V gene lost 5 bases and the J gene lost 5 bases, with 16 bases spanning the gap. This chain's CDR3 is CASSTQVGYNNEQFF. CDR3 DNA sequence: TGTGCCAGCAGTACCCAGGTTGGCTACAACAATGAGCAGTTCTTC.

The sample holds a few counts of this clonotype. The chain employs TRBV28 and TRBJ2-7; TRBD1 agrees at 9 bases. Germline CDR1 and CDR2: MDHEN and SYDVKM. After removal of 11 bases from V and 2 bases from J, the junction contained 7 bases not matched to a gene. CDR3 size: 13 residues. As DNA, the CDR3 is TGTGCCGTAAACAGGGGGCCCCCCTACGAGCAGTACTTC. It translates to CAVNRGPPYEQYF.

This chain connects TRBV11-2 to TRBJ2-1, with 8 bases lining up with TRBD2. This CDR3 contains 15 residues. Germline V lookup: CDR1 SGHAT, CDR2 FQNNGV. J gave up 8 bases and V 1 base, and 7 bases lay outside the gene matches. CDR3 coding DNA: TGTGCCAGCAGCTTAGTCGGTACGGGAGGGGATGAGCAGTTCTTC. Amino acids: CASSLVGTGGDEQFF.

Many counts were recorded for this clonotype. J is TRBJ2-3 and V is TRBV3-1; D is uncertain. This CDR3 is 13 amino acids long. The ends were cut back, 2 bases at V and 2 bases at J, with 5 bases in the middle. Germline V CDR1 and CDR2: LGHDT, YNNKEL (reference sequence). CDR3 sequence: CASSQMTTDTQYF. CDR3 DNA: TGTGCCAGCAGCCAAATGACCACAGATACGCAGTATTTT.

There are many counts of this clonotype. The V gene is TRBV5-1, the J gene TRBJ2-1; the D is unclear. CDR3 size: 16 residues. Trimming removed 2 bases from V and 0 bases from J, with 12 bases in between. Germline V gene sequence: CDR1 SGHRS, CDR2 YFSETQ. CDR3 sequence: CASSLDGPSSYNEQFF. CDR3 coding DNA: TGCGCCAGCAGCTTAGACGGGCCCTCCTCCTACAATGAGCAGTTCTTC.

The V call is TRBV20-1, the J call TRBJ1-2; D unresolved. Trimming left V 0 bases short and J 8 bases short, with 13 bases between. Germline values: CDR1 DFQATT, CDR2 SNEGSKA (reference sequence). This CDR3 spans 13 amino acids. The CDR3 reads CSARDLEMGGYTF. The CDR3 DNA is TGCAGTGCTAGAGATCTGGAAATGGGGGGCTACACCTTC.

This clonotype was seen many times. The V and J genes are TRBV11-2 and TRBJ2-4; a weak D match, TRBD2 (5 bases). This CDR3 has 16 residues. CDR1 is SGHAT, CDR2 FQNNGV, per germline. The V and J ends lost 1 base and 7 bases respectively, with 17 bases between them. The CDR3 DNA sequence: TGTGCCAGCAGCTTAGTGGGGAGAGCCGAGAATAACATTCAGTACTTC. Amino acids: CASSLVGRAENNIQYF.

The rearrangement links TRBV19 to TRBJ2-2, with 9 bases that match TRBD2. J gave up 3 bases and V 7 bases, and 9 bases lay outside the gene matches. Per germline, CDR1 LNHDA and CDR2 SQIVND (reference sequence). The CDR3 is made up of 16 amino acids. CDR3: CASTMGLAYYTGELFF. In DNA form, the CDR3 reads TGTGCCAGTACCATGGGACTAGCCTATTACACCGGGGAGCTGTTTTTT.